A selection of T cell receptor beta chains follows, all from one sample in a study of OX40 agonist ivuxolimab in advanced cancers. Using immunoSEQ multiplex PCR, the repertoire was profiled, and TCRdb retains in-frame clones only, with some absent. This sample has around 56,000 clones, with around 82% found just once. The material sequenced was CD4+ or CD8+ T cells sorted from blood, taken in a trial of the OX40 agonist ivuxolimab. These receptors all stem from an adult with an advanced solid tumor such as melanoma, head and neck, liver or kidney cancer. Both conserved end residues are part of each CDR3. A D gene is named only where the DNA matches it firmly. The size field is filled for only some rows; it gives once, few, many or a size class.

j_gene | v_gene | d_gene | abundance | CDR3aa | CDR3nt
TRBJ2-7 | TRBV7-2 | TRBD1 | - | CASSLTGMGSEQYF | TGTGCCAGCAGCTTGACAGGGATGGGAAGCGAGCAGTACTTC
TRBJ2-1 | TRBV28 | TRBD1 | - | CASRTVQGAVEQFF | TGTGCCAGCAGAACGGTACAGGGGGCGGTTGAGCAGTTCTTC
TRBJ2-7 | TRBV6-6 | - | - | CASSYSSPKVVEQYF | TGTGCCAGCAGTTATTCCTCACCTAAGGTGGTCGAGCAGTACTTC
TRBJ2-1 | TRBV7-2 | - | - | CASSGRGRGSYNEQFF | TGTGCCAGCAGCGGTCGGGGTCGAGGCTCCTACAATGAGCAGTTCTTC
TRBJ2-1 | TRBV7-9 | TRBD1 | - | CASSRGQGSYNEQFF | TGTGCCAGCAGCCGGGGACAGGGGTCCTACAATGAGCAGTTCTTC
TRBJ2-3 | TRBV10-1 | TRBD2 | - | CASSESLSLAGDTDTQYF | TGCGCCAGCAGTGAGTCACTATCACTAGCGGGGGACACAGATACGCAGTATTTT
TRBJ1-1 | TRBV28 | - | once | CASRRPQGLEAFF | TGTGCCAGCAGGCGCCCACAGGGACTTGAAGCTTTCTTT
TRBJ2-4 | TRBV5-4 | TRBD1 | - | CASSVRDSLAKNIQYF | TGTGCCAGCAGCGTGAGGGACAGTCTAGCCAAAAACATTCAGTACTTC
TRBJ1-1 | TRBV7-8 | - | once | CASSTKWSGRPEAFF | TGTGCCAGCAGCACGAAGTGGTCGGGTAGGCCTGAAGCTTTCTTT
TRBJ1-1 | TRBV11-2 | TRBD1 | - | CASSLGQGSTEAFF | TGTGCCAGCAGCTTAGGACAGGGGAGCACTGAAGCTTTCTTT
TRBJ2-3 | TRBV5-1 | TRBD2 | few | CASSSTLTGTSGGGTDTQYF | TGCGCCAGCAGCTCGACCTTAACCGGGACTAGCGGGGGGGGCACAGATACGCAGTATTTT
TRBJ2-1 | TRBV13 | TRBD2 | - | CASSYTSGRTSGAFF | TGTGCCAGCAGTTACACTAGCGGGAGGACCTCTGGAGCGTTCTTC
TRBJ1-5 | TRBV5-8 | - | - | CASSPRVGGLGQPQHF | TGTGCCAGCAGCCCCAGGGTGGGAGGATTAGGTCAGCCCCAGCATTTT
TRBJ1-1 | TRBV19 | - | once | CASSKQGDTEAFF | TGTGCCAGTAGCAAACAGGGCGACACTGAAGCTTTCTTT
TRBJ1-6 | TRBV2 | - | - | CASGEQGFSPLHF | TGTGCCAGCGGGGAGCAGGGATTCTCACCCCTCCACTTT
TRBJ1-5 | TRBV4-3 | - | - | CASSQDRGQPQHF | TGCGCCAGCAGCCAAGATCGGGGTCAGCCCCAGCATTTT
TRBJ2-2 | TRBV4-2 | TRBD2 | - | CASSGPSGGSNTGELFF | TGTGCCAGCAGCGGACCTAGCGGGGGGTCGAACACCGGGGAGCTGTTTTTT
TRBJ2-1 | TRBV25-1 | - | - | CASRAALGYSYNEQFF | TGTGCCAGCAGGGCCGCCCTGGGTTACTCCTACAATGAGCAGTTCTTC
TRBJ2-1 | TRBV9 | TRBD2 | - | CASSVIAGGSVNEQFF | TGTGCCAGCAGCGTGATAGCGGGAGGGTCTGTGAATGAGCAGTTCTTC
TRBJ1-5 | TRBV7-2 | - | - | CASSGRGETLIWPQHF | TGTGCCAGCAGCGGCAGGGGCGAGACGCTAATCTGGCCCCAGCATTTT
TRBJ1-4 | TRBV18 | - | few | CASSNGQPGNGEKLFF | TGTGCCAGCTCAAACGGACAGCCCGGAAATGGTGAAAAACTGTTTTTT
TRBJ2-3 | TRBV29-1 | - | - | CSVGSNTDTQYF | TGCAGCGTAGGGAGCAACACAGATACGCAGTATTTT
TRBJ1-3 | TRBV4-1 | - | - | CASSHMGDSGNTIYF | TGCGCCAGCAGCCATATGGGGGACTCTGGAAACACCATATATTTT
TRBJ2-1 | TRBV19 | - | - | CASGRHLSEQFF | TGTGCCAGTGGGAGGCACCTCAGTGAGCAGTTCTTC
TRBJ2-1 | TRBV21-1 | - | - | CASSETIAKSYNEQFF | TGTGCCAGCAGCGAGACTATAGCGAAGTCCTACAATGAGCAGTTCTTC
TRBJ2-2 | TRBV6-5 | TRBD1 | - | CASSHRDRGSGELFF | TGTGCCAGCAGTCACCGGGACAGGGGGTCCGGGGAGCTGTTTTTT
TRBJ2-2 | TRBV7-2 | - | - | CASSFGRQGTGELFF | TGTGCCAGCAGCTTCGGAAGGCAGGGCACCGGGGAGCTGTTTTTT
TRBJ2-3 | TRBV7-9 | TRBD1 | - | CASSSTGGLGDTDTQYF | TGTGCCAGCAGCTCCACAGGGGGCTTGGGGGACACAGATACGCAGTATTTT
TRBJ2-3 | TRBV5-6 | - | few | CASSPASRSSTDTQYF | TGTGCCAGCAGCCCAGCCAGCCGATCTAGCACAGATACGCAGTATTTT
TRBJ1-1 | TRBV6-5 | - | - | CASSYSSGMNTEAFF | TGTGCCAGCAGTTACTCGTCAGGGATGAACACTGAAGCTTTCTTT
TRBJ2-3 | TRBV6-1 | TRBD1 | few | CASSEGTGRWDTQYF | TGTGCCAGCAGTGAAGGGACAGGGAGGTGGGATACGCAGTATTTT
TRBJ2-3 | TRBV7-9 | TRBD2 | - | CASSHSGFHTDTQYF | TGTGCCAGCAGCCATAGCGGGTTTCACACAGATACGCAGTATTTT
TRBJ1-2 | TRBV7-2 | - | - | CASSLGQQYGYTF | TGTGCCAGCAGCTTAGGCCAGCAGTATGGCTACACCTTC
TRBJ2-2 | TRBV2 | - | - | CASSERGPLANTGELFF | TGTGCCAGCAGTGAGAGGGGCCCCCTCGCTAACACCGGGGAGCTGTTTTTT
TRBJ1-4 | TRBV15 | - | - | CATSRGWNEKLFF | TGTGCCACCAGCAGAGGGTGGAATGAAAAACTGTTTTTT
TRBJ2-6 | TRBV5-5 | TRBD1 | - | CASSLAGQGYSGANVLTF | TGTGCCAGCAGCTTGGCTGGACAGGGCTACTCTGGGGCCAACGTCCTGACTTTC
TRBJ2-2 | TRBV19 | - | - | CASRNSAGGLDTGELFF | TGTGCCAGTAGGAATAGCGCGGGTGGGCTGGACACCGGGGAGCTGTTTTTT
TRBJ2-1 | TRBV5-1 | - | - | CASRRSGGGEQFF | TGCGCCAGCAGGCGTTCCGGGGGAGGTGAGCAGTTCTTC
TRBJ1-1 | TRBV27 | - | - | CASSLRGRTNTEAFF | TGTGCCAGCAGTTTGCGGGGCCGCACGAACACTGAAGCTTTCTTT
TRBJ1-5 | TRBV30 | - | - | CAWSAVGGYQPQHF | TGTGCCTGGAGCGCGGTTGGGGGATATCAGCCCCAGCATTTT
TRBJ2-1 | TRBV7-2 | TRBD2 | - | CASSRLPSGTKNNEQFF | TGTGCCAGCTCACGCCTACCATCCGGGACTAAAAACAATGAGCAGTTCTTC
TRBJ2-5 | TRBV7-3 | TRBD2 | - | CASSTGRDGETQYF | TGTGCCAGCAGTACCGGGAGGGATGGGGAGACCCAGTACTTC
TRBJ1-5 | TRBV19 | - | few | CASRDPLEGGNQPQHF | TGTGCCAGTAGGGACCCTTTGGAGGGAGGCAATCAGCCCCAGCATTTT
TRBJ2-1 | TRBV7-9 | - | - | CASSAGREPYNEQFF | TGTGCCAGCAGCGCCGGAAGGGAACCTTACAATGAGCAGTTCTTC
TRBJ2-1 | TRBV6-4 | TRBD2 | - | CASSYTVGRGASIEQFF | TGTGCCAGCAGTTACACCGTTGGGCGGGGGGCCTCCATTGAGCAGTTCTTC
TRBJ2-7 | TRBV9 | - | - | CASSVGGEGSYEQYF | TGTGCCAGCAGCGTAGGGGGAGAGGGTTCCTACGAGCAGTACTTC
TRBJ2-5 | TRBV6-5 | - | - | CASSYSMYQETQYF | TGTGCCAGCAGTTACTCGATGTACCAAGAGACCCAGTACTTC
TRBJ2-7 | TRBV19 | TRBD2 | - | CASSIGGGAPLEQYF | TGTGCCAGTAGTATTGGGGGAGGGGCCCCCCTCGAGCAGTACTTC